This T cell receptor beta chain comes out of a study of blood T cells in healthy people across ages. Study overall: Per two T cells, about one barcoded beta molecule was captured through template switching. The study's findings and limits: TCR beta diversity per million T cells fell roughly linearly with age. Because sorting was not performed, PBMCs prevented conclusive naive versus antigen-experienced comparison.

Of note for this clonotype: What it recognizes is unknown.

V shed 3 bases, J shed 3 bases, and the junction held 4 bases outside the gene matches. CDR1 and CDR2 (germline): MDHEN, SYDVKM. The CDR3 length is 15 residues. Using a J-beta primer mix together with a sample-barcoded 5' primer, a second PCR was run for about 7 to 12 cycles. A single record per CDR3 protein comes from TCRdb applying MiXCR to the 5' RACE reads. The profile shows about 800,000 distinct CDR3 sequences, about 25% of them singletons. The same data also went into a second study, on T cells of mothers and their children. Per that study: Not a single persistent microchimeric T cell clone was detected.

This sequence joins TRBV28 and TRBJ2-7, with 11 bases that match TRBD2. Sequencing was done on a sample of blood. The TCR sequence derives from a boy between 5 and 17 years old in good health. In DNA, the CDR3 is TGTGCCAGCAGTTTCTTACTAGCGGGGGACTACGAGCAGTACTTC. Residues: CASSFLLAGDYEQYF.